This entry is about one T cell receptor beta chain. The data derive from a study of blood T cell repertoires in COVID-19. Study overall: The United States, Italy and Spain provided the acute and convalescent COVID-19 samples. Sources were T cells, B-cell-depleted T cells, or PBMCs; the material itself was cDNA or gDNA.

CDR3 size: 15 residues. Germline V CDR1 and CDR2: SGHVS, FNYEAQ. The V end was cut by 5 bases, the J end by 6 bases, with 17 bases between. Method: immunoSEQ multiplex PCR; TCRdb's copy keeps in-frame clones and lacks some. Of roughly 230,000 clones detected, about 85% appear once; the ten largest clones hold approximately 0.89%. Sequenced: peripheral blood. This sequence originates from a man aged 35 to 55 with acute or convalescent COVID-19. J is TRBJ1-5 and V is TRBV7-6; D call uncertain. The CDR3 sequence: CASSLTQPGSQPQHF. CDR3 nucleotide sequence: TGTGCCAGCAGCCTAACCCAGCCGGGGAGTCAGCCCCAGCATTTT.